This TCR beta chain was found in a study of T cell repertoires in cytomegalovirus infection (dated by TCRdb to about 2019). Background for the entire study: Donor HLA type was relevant to the analysis, as public TCR beta signatures indicated carriage of CMV infection together with the matching HLA type. The paper as a whole reports these results and caveats: Carriers of CMV infection plus the relevant HLA type were discriminated by the cumulative frequency of public TCR beta family members in the study cohort and in an independent roughly 380-donor cohort. The ex vivo response was dominated by HLA-C-restricted CMV-specific TCR beta clonotypes, which also provided the single most frequent clonotype in two of eight donors.

Instrument on record: Illumina HiSeq 1500. Starting from the raw public reads, TCRdb applied fastp trimming at Q25, assembled clones with MiXCR and retained in-frame beta chains. Each entry is one CDR3 protein sequence, shown with its most common DNA and genes. The sample records hundreds of thousands of distinct CDR3 sequences, 24% of which are singletons. Of the sample, under 8.5% is held by the ten largest clones. Regarding this clonotype: Its antigen is currently not known. No much larger clonotype is one base removed from it; base qualities were not supplied.

This sequence was found in a human donor in good health (CMV status not recorded). Some clones in this sample may be carry-over from other donors' samples. Sequences were obtained from CD8+ T cells from PBMCs.

The CDR3 in this case is CASTNGFGTYEQYF. The sequenced DNA: TGTGCCAGCACCAACGGGTTTGGAACCTACGAGCAGTACTTC. The chain links TRBV12-3 or TRBV12-4 with TRBJ2-7, with the D segment identity uncertain. The V and J ends are trimmed by 7 bases and 2 bases, leaving 15 bases between them. The CDR3 has 14 amino acids, counting the end cysteine and phenylalanine. The DNA shown is the 42-base CDR3, in frame from base 1.